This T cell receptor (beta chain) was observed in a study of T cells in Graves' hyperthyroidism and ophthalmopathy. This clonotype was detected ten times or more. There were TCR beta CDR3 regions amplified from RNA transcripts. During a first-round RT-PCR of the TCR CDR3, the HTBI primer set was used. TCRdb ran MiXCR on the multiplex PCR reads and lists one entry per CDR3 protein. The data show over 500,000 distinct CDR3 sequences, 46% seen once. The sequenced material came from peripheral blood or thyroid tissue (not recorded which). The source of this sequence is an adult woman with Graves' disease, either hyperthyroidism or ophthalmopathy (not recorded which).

CDR3 sequence: CASSEAGGGDTEAFF. CDR3 bases: TGTGCCAGCAGCGAGGCAGGGGGCGGAGACACTGAAGCTTTCTTT. The genes are TRBV7-3 and TRBJ1-1; TRBD1 agrees at 8 bases. V was clipped by 5 bases and J by 3 bases; unmatched bases: 8. This CDR3 has 15 residues. CDR1 is SGHTA and CDR2 is FQGTGA in the germline V gene.